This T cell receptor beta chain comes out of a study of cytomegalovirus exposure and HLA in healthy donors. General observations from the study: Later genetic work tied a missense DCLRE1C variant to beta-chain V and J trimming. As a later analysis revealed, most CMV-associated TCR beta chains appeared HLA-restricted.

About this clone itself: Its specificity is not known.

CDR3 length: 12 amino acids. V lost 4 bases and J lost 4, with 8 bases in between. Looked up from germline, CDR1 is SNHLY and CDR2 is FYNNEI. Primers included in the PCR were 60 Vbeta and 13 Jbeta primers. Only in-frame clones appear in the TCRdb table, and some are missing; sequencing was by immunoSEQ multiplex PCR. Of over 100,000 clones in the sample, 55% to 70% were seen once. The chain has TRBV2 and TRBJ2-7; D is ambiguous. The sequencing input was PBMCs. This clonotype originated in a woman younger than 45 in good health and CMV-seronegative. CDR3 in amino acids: CASSGQEYEQYF. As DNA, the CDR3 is TGTGCCAGCAGTGGACAAGAATACGAGCAGTACTTC. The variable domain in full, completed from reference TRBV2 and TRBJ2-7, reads EPEVTQTPSHQVTQMGQEVILRCVPISNHLYFYWYRQILGQKVEFLVSFYNNEISEKSEIFDDQFSVERPDGSNFTLKIRSTKLEDSAMYFCASSGQEYEQYFGPGTRLTVT.